Listed below are T cell receptor beta chains from one sample, sequenced in a study of response to subunit inactivated influenza vaccine. TCRdb redid the calling of the RT-PCR reads with MiXCR, one entry per CDR3 protein. This table has roughly 630,000 distinct CDR3 sequences, 12% to 15% appearing once. The sequencing here drew on PBMCs from blood, taken around two weeks before vaccination. All receptors derive from a man aged 50 to 60 who received an inactivated influenza vaccine. The CDR3 runs from the conserved cysteine through the conserved F or W.

j_call v_call cdr3_aa
TRBJ1-2 TRBV5-1 CASSLGSRVGNYGYTF
TRBJ1-1 TRBV4-1 CASSQEGTANTEAFF
TRBJ2-7 TRBV5-1 CASSGDRIHEQYF
TRBJ1-3 TRBV4-1 CASSPQNKVLGNTIYF
TRBJ2-2 TRBV4-1 CASSPTSGFLTGELFF
TRBJ2-1 TRBV6-2/TRBV6-3 CASSYSILSHNEQFF
TRBJ2-1 TRBV11-1 CASSLTSTSGFREQFF
TRBJ2-5 TRBV4-1 CASSQEGHRETQYF
TRBJ2-3 TRBV5-5 CASSLRPGVSTDTQYF
TRBJ2-2 TRBV5-4 CASSVDNTGELFF
TRBJ2-7 TRBV20-1 CSARASGMEQYF
TRBJ2-3 TRBV20-1 CSATPGQAADTQYF
TRBJ2-1 TRBV6-1 CASSRADAPGLAIYNEQFF
TRBJ2-5 TRBV5-1 CASTAGGIGETQYF
TRBJ2-7 TRBV27 CASSFLYGTGMGEQYF